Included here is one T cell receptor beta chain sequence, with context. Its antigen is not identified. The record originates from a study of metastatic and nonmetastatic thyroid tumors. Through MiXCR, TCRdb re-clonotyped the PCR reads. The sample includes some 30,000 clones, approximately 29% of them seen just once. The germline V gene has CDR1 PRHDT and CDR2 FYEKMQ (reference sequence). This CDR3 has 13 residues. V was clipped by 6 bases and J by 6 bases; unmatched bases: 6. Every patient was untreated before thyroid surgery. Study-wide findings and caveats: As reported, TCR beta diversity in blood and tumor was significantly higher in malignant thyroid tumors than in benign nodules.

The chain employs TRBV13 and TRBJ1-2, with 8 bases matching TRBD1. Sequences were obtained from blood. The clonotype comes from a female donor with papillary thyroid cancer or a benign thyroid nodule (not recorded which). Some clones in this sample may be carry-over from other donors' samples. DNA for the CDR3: TGTGCCAGCAGTCACAGGGGGAGGGATGGCTACACCTTC. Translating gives CASSHRGRDGYTF.